A selection of T cell receptor beta chains follows, all from one sample in a study of monozygotic twins with inflammatory bowel disease. Using the 5' RACE reads, TCRdb records one entry per CDR3 protein without DNA. Its table lists about 160,000 distinct CDR3 sequences. Sequencing was carried out using blood. The source is a human donor with ulcerative colitis or Crohn's disease, or a healthy co-twin of an affected twin (not recorded which). CDR3s include the opening cysteine and the closing phenylalanine or tryptophan. Clone size is not always given. Where it is, it says once, few, many or a class for expanded clones.

length	V	J	size	CDR3
14	TRBV10-2	TRBJ1-1	NA	CASSEWAVNTEAFF
16	TRBV28	TRBJ1-5	NA	CASRPGTDLRNQPQHF
15	TRBV5-1	TRBJ2-7	NA	CASSNAAGGFGEQYF
15	TRBV11-3	TRBJ2-2	NA	CASSLRTTNTGELFF
15	TRBV5-1	TRBJ2-3	NA	CASSLASSPADTQYF
13	TRBV2	TRBJ2-7	NA	CASSGQGTYEQYF
13	TRBV20-1	TRBJ2-4	NA	CSPRDIAKNIQYF
15	TRBV28	TRBJ1-4	NA	CASNAGHSINEKLFF
12	TRBV20-1	TRBJ2-7	NA	CSARQGVYEQYF
13	TRBV27	TRBJ2-3	NA	CASSLGRQDTQYF
15	TRBV4-1	TRBJ1-5	NA	CASSQDRGDNQPQHF
17	TRBV7-6	TRBJ2-7	NA	CASSPGTSGSYPYEQYF
15	TRBV19	TRBJ2-1	NA	CASNRGSGGYNEQFF
18	TRBV10-3	TRBJ2-3	medium-sized	CAISRTASHFRDTDTQYF
13	TRBV7-2	TRBJ2-1	NA	CASSLAQRNEQFF
18	TRBV7-8	TRBJ2-2	NA	CASSTELAGGSYAGELFF
15	TRBV4-2	TRBJ1-1	NA	CASSQDLSGGTEAFF
16	TRBV12-3/TRBV12-4	TRBJ1-1	NA	CASSSPRGHVGTEAFF
16	TRBV5-1	TRBJ2-3	NA	CASSLNLAGNTDTQYF
14	TRBV5-8	TRBJ2-3	NA	CASSFRDTTDTQYF
13	TRBV13	TRBJ2-7	NA	CASSPTGEYEQYF
15	TRBV7-6	TRBJ2-2	NA	CASSQDRASTGELFF
15	TRBV7-2	TRBJ1-1	NA	CASSSGGLKNTEAFF
15	TRBV14	TRBJ2-7	NA	CASSQARFPLYEQYF